What follows are 29 T cell receptor beta chains derived from one specimen sequenced in a study of regulatory T cells in long-lasting Graves disease. The time point was: persistent/refractory GD, antithyroid drugs over 5 years with positive TRAb. Scientists built the TCR library using RNA that was extracted from PBMCs. Building of the TCR beta libraries involved iRepertoire HTBI primers and Arm-PCR of CDR3 regions. TCRdb fed the multiplex PCR reads into MiXCR, producing one record per CDR3 protein. The sample has hundreds of thousands of distinct CDR3 sequences, over 20% seen once; the top ten hold 14%. The starting material was peripheral blood mononuclear cells (PBMCs), obtained when the disease was refractory, from a patient treated with antithyroid drugs. The receptors stem from a female donor with Graves disease.

With respect to this clonotype: The junction departs from the called germline gene at one end, perhaps through a read error. This rearrangement joins TRBV30 to TRBJ2-2; tentatively, D is TRBD1 or TRBD2 (5 bases each). CDR1 is GTSNPN, CDR2 SVGIG, per germline (reference sequence). There are 16 residues in the CDR3. The DNA of the CDR3 is TGTGCCTGGAGTCCCCGAAGGGGATGGGGCACCGGGGAGCCGTTTTTT. It is translated as CAWSPRRGWGTGEPFF. Filled out from reference TRBV30 and TRBJ2-2, the complete variable domain reads SQTIHQWPATLVQPVGSPLSLECTVEGTSNPNLYWYRQAAGRGLQLLFYSVGIGQISSEVPQNLSASRPQDRQFILSSKKLLLSDSGFYLCAWSPRRGWGTGEPFFGEGSRLTVL.

This clonotype was counted between two and nine times. Written as DNA, the CDR3 is TGTGCCATCAGCGGGGACGGCTACGAGCAGTACTTC. Amino acid sequence: CAISGDGYEQYF. V usage is TRBV10-3 and J usage is TRBJ2-7, with D perhaps matching TRBD1 or TRBD2 (5 bases each). Germline CDR1 ENHRY, CDR2 SYGVKD. CDR3 length: 12 residues. Trimming removed 6 bases at V and 3 bases at J, with 9 bases between.

In its sample, this clonotype was seen a few times. The genes are TRBV10-2 and TRBJ2-1; the match to TRBD2 covers 11 bases. Germline values: CDR1 WSHSY, CDR2 SAAADI. V lost 8 bases and J lost 6; bases outside the gene matches: 9. The CDR3 is made up of 15 amino acids. The CDR3 loop is CASYFGTSGSNEQFF. DNA for the CDR3: TGCGCCAGCTATTTCGGGACTAGCGGTAGCAATGAGCAGTTCTTC.

The CDR3 DNA follows: TGTGCCTCGAACGAAATGGGGGGGCGGGTCTCCTACAATGAGCAGTTCTTC. It encodes CASNEMGGRVSYNEQFF. The gene calls are TRBV30 and TRBJ2-1, with a weak D call TRBD2 (7 bases). The CDR3 contains 17 residues. Trimming took off 7 bases at V and 0 bases at J, with 22 bases between the two ends. Germline V gene lookup returns CDR1 GTSNPN and CDR2 SVGIG (reference sequence).

This clonotype was counted only a few times. This chain connects TRBV5-1 to TRBJ2-3, with D perhaps TRBD1 (5 bases). Trimming removed 2 bases at V and 6 bases at J, with 10 bases between. Germline V lookup: CDR1 SGHRS, CDR2 YFSETQ. The length of the CDR3 is 13 residues. This CDR3 is CASSFRDPDTQYF. Written as DNA, the CDR3 is TGCGCCAGCAGCTTCAGGGATCCGGATACGCAGTATTTT.

This clonotype has just a few counts. Here the CDR3 omits its conserved ending phenylalanine or tryptophan, so a read error is the likely source. The J gene is TRBJ1-5, the V gene TRBV12-3 or TRBV12-4; D perhaps matches TRBD1 (6 bases). V lost 6 bases and J lost 7, with 19 bases in between. The CDR3 consists of 15 residues. The CDR3 coding sequence is TGTGCCAGCAGCCAAACAGGGTTGACTGGGCAGCCCCAGCATCTT. It is translated as CASSQTGLTGQPQHL.

This clonotype was seen ten or more times. The CDR3 here is CASTPPGAGNTGELFF. CDR3 bases: TGTGCCAGCACCCCTCCGGGGGCCGGGAACACCGGGGAGCTGTTTTTT. The chain employs TRBV12-3 or TRBV12-4 and TRBJ2-2; D possibly matches TRBD1 or TRBD2 (6 bases each). The CDR3 consists of 16 residues. V was clipped by 7 bases and J by 1 base, with 16 bases between them.

This clonotype was picked up a small number of times. The chain combines TRBV7-3 with TRBJ1-2, with D maybe TRBD1 (6 bases). Germline V CDR1 and CDR2: SGHTA, FQGTGA. Trimming took off 10 bases at V and 5 bases at J, with 23 bases between the two ends. This CDR3 region has 15 residues. DNA for the CDR3: TGTGCCATAACGACCCCACAGGACAGACCATATGGCTACACCTTC. It specifies CAITTPQDRPYGYTF. The whole variable domain, remainder taken from reference TRBV7-3 and TRBJ1-2, is GAGVSQTPSNKVTEKGKYVELRCDPISGHTALYWYRQSLGQGPEFLIYFQGTGAADDSGLPNDRFFAVRPEGSVSTLKIQRTERGDSAVYLCAITTPQDRPYGYTFGSGTRLTVV.

The rearrangement joins TRBV28 to TRBJ1-1; TRBD1 is a possible D gene (6 bases). The CDR3 has 15 amino acids. CDR1 and CDR2 (germline): MDHEN, SYDVKM. V was trimmed by 8 bases and J by 0 bases, leaving 16 bases between them. CDR3 residues: CASRAGGSMNTEAFF. In DNA form, the CDR3 reads TGTGCCAGCCGGGCCGGGGGCTCCATGAACACTGAAGCTTTCTTT.

This clonotype was recorded at least ten times. V gene TRBV6-5 combines with J gene TRBJ2-7; D gene ambiguous. This CDR3 spans 17 amino acids. V lost 0 bases, J lost 3 bases, and 18 bases lay in between. The V gene's germline CDR1 is MNHEY and CDR2 SVGAGI. The CDR3 DNA is TGTGCCAGCAGTTACTCTCCCATCGGCTTAGGGAACTACGAGCAGTACTTC. The encoded protein is CASSYSPIGLGNYEQYF.

This sequence joins TRBV28 and TRBJ2-7, with 13 bases that match TRBD2. V dropped 1 base and J dropped 4; count of bases not matched to a gene: 7. The length of the CDR3 is 17 residues. The germline V gene has CDR1 MDHEN and CDR2 SYDVKM. Here the CDR3 reads CASSLLGLAGDIYEQYF. The CDR3 nucleotides read TGTGCCAGCAGTTTATTAGGACTAGCGGGAGACATATACGAGCAGTACTTC.

This clonotype was observed a few times. The CDR3 protein is CASSHPGPENTEAFF. CDR3 coding DNA: TGTGCCAGCAGCCACCCGGGTCCCGAGAACACTGAAGCTTTCTTT. The chain combines TRBV16 with TRBJ1-1; D not resolved. Germline V gene data show CDR1 as KGHSY and CDR2 as FQNENV. There are 15 residues in the CDR3. V lost 3 bases and J lost 1, with 12 bases in between.

This clonotype was found many times. The chain combines TRBV7-8 with TRBJ2-4, with 13 bases identical to TRBD2. J was trimmed by 5 bases and V by 5 bases; bases with no gene match: 24. The CDR3 covers 22 residues. Germline V CDR1 and CDR2: SGHVS, FQNEAQ. CDR3 region: CASSPTGTGGTSGKGEQNIQYF. The CDR3 DNA follows: TGTGCCAGCAGCCCCACCGGGACAGGGGGGACTAGCGGGAAGGGGGAACAAAACATTCAGTACTTC.

This clonotype was counted between two and nine times. This chain connects TRBV2 to TRBJ2-6; the D is unclear. This CDR3 has 15 residues. Deletions cut 1 base from V and 4 bases from J, with 8 bases between. CDR1 is SNHLY and CDR2 is FYNNEI in the germline V gene. This CDR3 reads CASSEVGEGANVLTF. The CDR3 DNA follows: TGTGCCAGCAGTGAAGTTGGGGAAGGGGCCAACGTCCTGACTTTC. The full variable domain, rest sourced from reference TRBV2 and TRBJ2-6, is EPEVTQTPSHQVTQMGQEVILRCVPISNHLYFYWYRQILGQKVEFLVSFYNNEISEKSEIFDDQFSVERPDGSNFTLKIRSTKLEDSAMYFCASSEVGEGANVLTFGAGSRLTVL.

This clonotype was found many times. The gene calls are TRBV29-1 and TRBJ2-5, with D uncertain. Germline CDR1 reads SQVTM; CDR2 reads ANQGSEA. There are 14 residues in the CDR3. Trimming left V 7 bases short and J 0 bases short, with 15 bases between. The CDR3 nucleotides read TGCAGCGCCCCCGGGTCGCGCGACCAAGAGACCCAGTACTTC. It is translated as CSAPGSRDQETQYF.

The sample holds a few counts of this clonotype. This chain connects TRBV15 to TRBJ1-3; 8 bases are shared with TRBD1. Germline CDR1 LNHNV, CDR2 YYDKDF (reference sequence). The CDR3 length is 16 residues. After removal of 6 bases from V and 5 bases from J, the junction contained 12 bases not matched to a gene. CDR3 protein: CATSTAGGQGRNTIYF. DNA of the CDR3: TGTGCCACCAGTACGGCGGGCGGACAGGGTAGAAACACCATATATTTT.

This clonotype turned up a few times. A much larger clonotype is one base distant, so this may be a read error. The chain is built from TRBV11-2 and TRBJ2-2; 8 bases align to TRBD1. In germline, CDR1 is SGHAT, CDR2 FQNNGV. This CDR3 spans 13 amino acids. J lost 9 bases, V lost 5 bases, and 5 bases had no gene match. The CDR3 nucleotides are TGTGCCAGCAGCCCCGGACAGGGCAGGGAGCTGTTTTTT. Translating gives CASSPGQGRELFF.

This clonotype has ten or more counts. The rearrangement links TRBV5-4 to TRBJ2-5; perhaps TRBD2 as D (6 bases). The CDR3 is 14 amino acids. The germline V gene encodes CDR1 SGHNT and CDR2 YYREEE (reference sequence). The V and J ends lost 4 bases and 5 bases respectively, with 15 bases between them. Written as DNA, the CDR3 is TGTGCCAGCAGCAGCATTGGCGGGGCGGAGACCCAGTACTTC. Translation: CASSSIGGAETQYF.

The rearrangement uses TRBV7-2 and TRBJ2-4; no clear D gene. The V end lost 5 bases, the J end lost 1 base, and 18 bases lay between the germline ends. The CDR3 has 17 amino acids. The germline V gene has CDR1 SGHTA and CDR2 FQGNSA. The CDR3 is CASSQRLGLGAKNIQYF. The CDR3 DNA follows: TGTGCCAGCAGCCAGCGCTTGGGCCTTGGGGCCAAAAACATTCAGTACTTC.

A few counts support this clonotype. The V call is TRBV2, the J call TRBJ1-3; perhaps TRBD1 as D (5 bases). CDR1 is SNHLY, CDR2 FYNNEI, per germline. Deletions cut 7 bases from V and 0 bases from J, with 13 bases between. The CDR3 consists of 15 residues. CDR3 sequence: CASNLYGGSGNTIYF. Here the CDR3 DNA reads TGTGCCAGCAATTTATACGGGGGCTCTGGAAACACCATATATTTT.

The CDR3 nucleotides are TGCAGTGCCTCGGGTAGCGGGGACAATGAGCAGTTCTTC. Amino acid sequence: CSASGSGDNEQFF. The chain is built from TRBV20-1 and TRBJ2-1; 8 positions match TRBD2. CDR3 length: 13 amino acids. The V gene end was trimmed by 6 bases and the J gene end by 5 bases; junction bases not matched to a gene: 6. CDR1 and CDR2 (germline): DFQATT, SNEGSKA (reference sequence).

Ten or more counts support this clonotype. The rearrangement links TRBV20-1 to TRBJ2-5; TRBD2 is a possible D gene (5 bases). This CDR3 contains 12 residues. In germline, CDR1 is DFQATT, CDR2 SNEGSKA (reference sequence). V lost 3 bases, J lost 4 bases, and 9 bases lay in between. CDR3 DNA: TGCAGTGCTAGTATACGGGGAGAGACCCAGTACTTC. Translating it yields CSASIRGETQYF.

This clonotype was seen many times. The gene calls are TRBV27 and TRBJ1-1; tentative D call: TRBD1 (5 bases). The CDR3 has 13 amino acids. The V end was cut by 5 bases, the J end by 6 bases, with 13 bases between. Germline V gives CDR1 MNHEY, CDR2 SMNVEV (reference sequence). The CDR3 nucleotides read TGTGCCAGCAGTCTGGGGGGTTTCGCTGAAGCTTTCTTT. This gives the protein CASSLGGFAEAFF.

This clonotype was detected once. The chain combines TRBV12-3 or TRBV12-4 with TRBJ2-1, with TRBD2 matching over 8 bases. The CDR3 sequence is 14 residues long. The J segment lost 10 bases and the V segment lost 3 bases, leaving 8 bases of the junction unmatched. In DNA form, the CDR3 reads TGTGCCAGCAGTTTCGGCGGGGGGCCTCAAGAGCAGTTCTTC. Its translation is CASSFGGGPQEQFF.

V and J are TRBV10-3 and TRBJ2-7; D is unclear. Germline V CDR1 and CDR2: ENHRY, SYGVKD. The CDR3 loop spans 12 amino acids. Trimming pared 5 bases from V and 1 base from J, leaving 6 bases between. Written as DNA, the CDR3 is TGTGCCATCAGTAGTAAGTCCTACGAGCAGTACTTC. This sequence encodes CAISSKSYEQYF.

This clonotype was seen a handful of times. The gene calls are TRBV4-2 and TRBJ1-1; tentative D call: TRBD1 (5 bases). The ends were cut back, 0 bases at V and 0 bases at J, with 11 bases in the middle. Germline V gene data show CDR1 as LGHNA and CDR2 as YNFKEQ. The CDR3 runs to 16 residues. The CDR3 protein is CASSQDLQDMNTEAFF. The CDR3 DNA sequence: TGTGCCAGCAGCCAAGATTTACAGGATATGAACACTGAAGCTTTCTTT.

This clonotype was recorded at least ten times. The CDR3 sequence is CASEGASDSYEQYF. CDR3 sequence (DNA): TGTGCCAGTGAGGGGGCTAGCGACTCCTACGAGCAGTACTTC. V gene TRBV2 combines with J gene TRBJ2-7, with D tentatively TRBD1 (7 bases). V lost 9 bases and J lost 0, with 15 bases in between. CDR1 is SNHLY and CDR2 is FYNNEI in the germline V gene. This CDR3 region has 14 residues.

The genes are TRBV29-1 and TRBJ1-1; D call uncertain. Trimming took 6 bases from V and 11 from J, leaving 13 bases between them. The CDR3 contains 10 residues. Germline assignment: CDR1 SQVTM and CDR2 ANQGSEA. The CDR3 region is CSVEREVAFF. Written as DNA, the CDR3 is TGCAGCGTCGAGAGGGAGGTCGCTTTCTTT.

CDR3 coding DNA: TGTGCCAGCAAACGGACTAGCGGGGGGGCAAAGGAGACCCAGTACTTC. It translates to CASKRTSGGAKETQYF. V gene TRBV2 combines with J gene TRBJ2-5; 15 bases are a match to TRBD2. The V gene's germline CDR1 is SNHLY and CDR2 FYNNEI. V lost 7 bases, J lost 5 bases, and 8 bases stayed unmatched. The CDR3 is 16 residues long.